This T cell receptor (beta chain) was profiled in a study of CD8 T cells in ankylosing spondylitis. The germline V gene encodes CDR1 SGHRS and CDR2 YFSETQ. V lost 3 bases to trimming and J lost 1 base; unmatched junction nucleotides: 6. The CDR3 is 15 amino acids. This clonotype was picked up many times. Quantitative 5'-RACE with molecular barcodes was used to make the TCR beta libraries. TCRdb independently ran MiXCR on the 5' RACE reads; one entry per CDR3 protein. The sample has fewer than 150,000 distinct CDR3 sequences, 6% to 8% seen once. The clonotype was recovered from a female donor with ankylosing spondylitis or in good health (not recorded which). V and J are TRBV5-1 and TRBJ2-5; TRBD2 agrees at 7 bases. Sequenced input: blood, either unsorted or a sorted T cell fraction (not recorded which). The CDR3 is CASSSTSALQETQYF. The CDR3 region has the DNA TGCGCCAGCAGCTCCACTAGCGCCCTCCAAGAGACCCAGTACTTC.